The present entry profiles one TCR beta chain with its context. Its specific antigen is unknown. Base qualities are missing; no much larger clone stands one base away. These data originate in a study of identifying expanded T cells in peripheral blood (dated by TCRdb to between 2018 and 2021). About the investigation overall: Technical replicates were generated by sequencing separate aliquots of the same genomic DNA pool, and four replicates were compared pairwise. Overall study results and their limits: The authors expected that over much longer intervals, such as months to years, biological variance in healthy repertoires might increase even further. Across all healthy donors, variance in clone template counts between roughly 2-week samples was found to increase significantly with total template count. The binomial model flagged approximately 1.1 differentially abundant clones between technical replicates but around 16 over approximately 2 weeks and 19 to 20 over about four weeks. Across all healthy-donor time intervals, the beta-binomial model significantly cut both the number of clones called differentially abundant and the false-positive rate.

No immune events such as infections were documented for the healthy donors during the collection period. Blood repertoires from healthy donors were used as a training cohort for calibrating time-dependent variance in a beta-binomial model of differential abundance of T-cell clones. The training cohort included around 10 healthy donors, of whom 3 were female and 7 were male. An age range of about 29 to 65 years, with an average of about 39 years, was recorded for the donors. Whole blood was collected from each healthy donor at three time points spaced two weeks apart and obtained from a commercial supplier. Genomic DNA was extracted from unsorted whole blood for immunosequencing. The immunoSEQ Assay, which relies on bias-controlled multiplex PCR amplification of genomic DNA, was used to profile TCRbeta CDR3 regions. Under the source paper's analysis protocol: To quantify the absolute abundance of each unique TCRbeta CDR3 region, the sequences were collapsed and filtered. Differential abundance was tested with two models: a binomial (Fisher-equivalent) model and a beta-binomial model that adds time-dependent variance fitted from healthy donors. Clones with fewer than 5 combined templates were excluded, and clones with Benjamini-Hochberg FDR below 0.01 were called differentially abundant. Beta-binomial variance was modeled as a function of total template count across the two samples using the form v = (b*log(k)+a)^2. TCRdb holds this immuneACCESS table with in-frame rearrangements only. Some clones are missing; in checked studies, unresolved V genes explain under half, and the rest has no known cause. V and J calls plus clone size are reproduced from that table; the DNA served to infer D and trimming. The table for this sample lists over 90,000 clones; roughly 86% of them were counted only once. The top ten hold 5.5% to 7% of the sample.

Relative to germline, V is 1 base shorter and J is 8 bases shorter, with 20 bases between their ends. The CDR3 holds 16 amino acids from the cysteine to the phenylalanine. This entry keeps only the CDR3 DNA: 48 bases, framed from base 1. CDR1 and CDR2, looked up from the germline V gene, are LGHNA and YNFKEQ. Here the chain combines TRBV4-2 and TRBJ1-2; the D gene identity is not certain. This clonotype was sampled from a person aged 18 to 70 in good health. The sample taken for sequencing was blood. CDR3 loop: CASSQAPTAYRQGYTF. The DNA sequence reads TGTGCCAGCAGCCAAGCTCCCACGGCGTACCGGCAGGGCTACACCTTC.